This TCR beta chain emerged from a study of control samples from healthy donors and cancer patients. Here immunoSEQ multiplex PCR was the method, and the copy in TCRdb shows in-frame clones only, minus some. This table has roughly 190,000 clones, roughly nine tenths appearing once. Germline CDR1 SEHNR, CDR2 FQNEAQ (reference sequence). V dropped 1 base and J dropped 1 base, with 4 bases sitting between them. This CDR3 region has 14 residues. Remarks on this clone: At the DNA level, this CDR3 is encoded by other sequences in the same sample as well.

Material: blood. This sequence originates from a man younger than 40 in good health. J is TRBJ2-2 and V is TRBV7-9; unclear D gene. The CDR3 nucleotides are TGTGCCAGCAGCTTAGGGGAGAACACCGGGGAGCTGTTTTTT. Amino acid sequence: CASSLGENTGELFF.